This T cell receptor (beta chain) was observed in a study of T cell repertoires in cytomegalovirus infection. Study-wide background: Selection of CMV epitopes for the study included recently identified HLA-C-restricted and well-studied HLA-B-restricted ones. Findings and limits, study-wide: The ex vivo response showed dominance by HLA-C-restricted CMV-specific TCR beta clonotypes.

This clonotype was counted at least ten times. What it binds is not known. CDR3 length equals 15 residues. The germline V gene encodes CDR1 SGHVS and CDR2 FQNEAQ. V lost 7 bases and J lost 1; bases outside the gene matches: 8. Using its own MiXCR run on the reads, TCRdb lists one record per CDR3 protein. This sample has 200,000 to 250,000 distinct CDR3 sequences, with about 39% found just once. This sequence joins TRBV7-8 and TRBJ2-5; TRBD2 agrees at 8 bases. This clonotype originated in a human donor in good health (CMV status not recorded). Some clones in this sample may be carry-over from other donors' samples. The sample in question was CD8+ T cells from cultured PBMCs, obtained from culture after CMV antigen stimulation. DNA of the CDR3: TGTGCCAGCAAATTTGCGGGGGGCCCCCAAGAGACCCAGTACTTC. Its translation is CASKFAGGPQETQYF.